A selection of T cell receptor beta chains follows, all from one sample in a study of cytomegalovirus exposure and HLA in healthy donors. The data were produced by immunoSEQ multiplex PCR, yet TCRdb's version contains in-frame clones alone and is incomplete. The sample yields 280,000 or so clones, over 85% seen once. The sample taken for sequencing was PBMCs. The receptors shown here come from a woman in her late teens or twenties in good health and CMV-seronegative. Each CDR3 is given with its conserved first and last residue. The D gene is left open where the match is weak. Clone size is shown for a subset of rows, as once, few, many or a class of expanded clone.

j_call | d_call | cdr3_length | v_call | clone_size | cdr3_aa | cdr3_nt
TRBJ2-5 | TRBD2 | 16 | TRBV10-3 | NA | CAISEGVAGGQETQYF | TGTGCCATCAGTGAGGGGGTAGCGGGGGGACAAGAGACCCAGTACTTC
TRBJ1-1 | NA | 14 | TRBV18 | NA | CASSPSFQGSEAFF | TGTGCCAGCTCACCCAGTTTTCAGGGCTCTGAAGCTTTCTTT
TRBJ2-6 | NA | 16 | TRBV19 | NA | CASTEQGFSGANVLTF | TGTGCCAGTACTGAACAGGGTTTCTCTGGGGCCAACGTCCTGACTTTC
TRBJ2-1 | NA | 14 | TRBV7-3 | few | CASSLYRGADEQFF | TGTGCCAGCAGCTTATACCGGGGGGCTGATGAGCAGTTCTTC
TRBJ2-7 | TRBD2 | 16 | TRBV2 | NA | CASSGAGTSGPYEQYF | TGTGCCAGCAGTGGAGCCGGGACTAGTGGTCCCTACGAGCAGTACTTC
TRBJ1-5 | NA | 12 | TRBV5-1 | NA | CASSLTGQPQHF | TGCGCCAGCAGCTTAACAGGCCAGCCCCAGCATTTT
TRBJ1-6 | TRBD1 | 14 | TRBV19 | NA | CASSLRTGNSPLHF | TGTGCCAGTAGTCTCCGGACAGGAAATTCACCCCTCCACTTT
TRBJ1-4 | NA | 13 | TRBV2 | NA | CASTRGGGEKLFF | TGTGCCAGCACCCGAGGGGGGGGTGAAAAACTGTTTTTT
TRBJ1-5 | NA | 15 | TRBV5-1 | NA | CASSLGGGSNQPQHF | TGCGCCAGCAGCTTGGGCGGGGGGAGCAATCAGCCCCAGCATTTT
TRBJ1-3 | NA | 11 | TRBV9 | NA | CASSQGNTIYF | TGTGCCAGCAGTCAAGGAAACACCATATATTTT
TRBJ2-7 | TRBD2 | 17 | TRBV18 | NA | CASSPTLAGGVSYEQYF | TGTGCCAGCTCACCCACCTTAGCGGGGGGGGTTTCCTACGAGCAGTACTTC
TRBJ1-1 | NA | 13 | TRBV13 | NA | CASIPPLDTEAFF | TGTGCCAGCATCCCGCCTCTAGACACTGAAGCTTTCTTT
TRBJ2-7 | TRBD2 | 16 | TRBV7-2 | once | CASSPGLAGGRGEQYF | TGTGCCAGCAGCCCCGGACTAGCGGGGGGTCGGGGTGAGCAGTACTTC
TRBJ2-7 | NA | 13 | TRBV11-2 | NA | CASSFGVGIEQYF | TGTGCCAGCAGCTTCGGGGTTGGTATCGAGCAGTACTTC
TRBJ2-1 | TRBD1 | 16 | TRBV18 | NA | CASSPSGTGVKDEQFF | TGTGCCAGCTCACCCTCCGGGACAGGGGTAAAAGATGAGCAGTTCTTC
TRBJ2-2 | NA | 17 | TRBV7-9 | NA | CASRVTGRLVGTGELFF | TGTGCCAGCAGGGTGACAGGACGCCTGGTAGGCACCGGGGAGCTGTTTTTT
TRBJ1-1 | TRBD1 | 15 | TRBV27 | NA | CASSLGAGGNTEAFF | TGTGCCAGCAGTTTAGGGGCAGGGGGAAACACTGAAGCTTTCTTT
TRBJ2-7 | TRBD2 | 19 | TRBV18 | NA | CASSSSFGGGEDRLYEQYF | TGTGCCAGCTCATCGTCTTTTGGCGGGGGGGAAGACCGGCTCTACGAGCAGTACTTC
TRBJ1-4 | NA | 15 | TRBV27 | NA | CASSMRTPINEKLFF | TGTGCCAGCAGTATGCGGACACCCATCAATGAAAAACTGTTTTTT
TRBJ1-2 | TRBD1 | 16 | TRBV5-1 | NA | CASTPGQGSATTGYTF | TGCGCCAGCACCCCGGGACAGGGAAGCGCGACTACTGGCTACACCTTC
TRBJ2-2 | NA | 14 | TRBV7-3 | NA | CASSLLAFTGELFF | TGTGCCAGCAGCTTACTAGCGTTCACCGGGGAGCTGTTTTTT
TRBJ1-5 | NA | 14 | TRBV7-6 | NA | CASSLGGWNQPQHF | TGTGCCAGCAGCTTAGGAGGGTGGAATCAGCCCCAGCATTTT
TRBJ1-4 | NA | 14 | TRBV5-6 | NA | CASSPTGSIEKLFF | TGTGCCAGCAGCCCTACAGGGTCTATCGAAAAACTGTTTTTT
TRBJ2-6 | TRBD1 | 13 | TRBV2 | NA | CATQGDGANVLTF | TGTGCCACTCAGGGGGATGGGGCCAACGTCCTGACTTTC
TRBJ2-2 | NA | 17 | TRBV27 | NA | CASSLSSGGIFPGELFF | TGTGCCAGCAGTTTATCAAGCGGAGGGATATTCCCCGGGGAGCTGTTTTTT
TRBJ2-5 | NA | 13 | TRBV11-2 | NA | CASSTYVQETQYF | TGTGCCAGCAGCACCTATGTCCAAGAGACCCAGTACTTC
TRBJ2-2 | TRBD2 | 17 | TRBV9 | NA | CASSTTTGLPYTGELFF | TGTGCCAGCAGCACCACAACGGGACTACCGTACACCGGGGAGCTGTTTTTT
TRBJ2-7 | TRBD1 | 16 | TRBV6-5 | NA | CASSYSPGQGSYEQYF | TGTGCCAGCAGTTACTCGCCGGGACAGGGATCCTACGAGCAGTACTTC
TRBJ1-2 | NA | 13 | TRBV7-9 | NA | CASRSGTRDGYTF | TGTGCCAGCAGATCAGGGACACGGGATGGCTACACCTTC
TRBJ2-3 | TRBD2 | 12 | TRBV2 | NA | CASRGIAGPQYF | TGTGCCAGCAGGGGGATAGCGGGACCCCAGTATTTT
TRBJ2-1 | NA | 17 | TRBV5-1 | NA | CASSLDAGTSSYNEQFF | TGCGCCAGCAGCTTGGATGCAGGTACAAGCTCCTACAATGAGCAGTTCTTC
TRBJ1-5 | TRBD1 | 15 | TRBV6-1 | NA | CASVIITGENQPQHF | TGTGCCAGCGTCATTATTACAGGGGAGAATCAGCCCCAGCATTTT
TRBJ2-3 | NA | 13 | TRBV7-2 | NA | CASSLGLASTQYF | TGTGCCAGCAGCTTAGGACTGGCATCTACGCAGTATTTT
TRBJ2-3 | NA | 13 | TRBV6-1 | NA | CASSKEPSHTQYF | TGTGCCAGCAGTAAAGAACCAAGCCATACGCAGTATTTT
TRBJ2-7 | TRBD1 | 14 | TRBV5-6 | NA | CASSLVVWDSEQYF | TGTGCCAGCAGCTTGGTAGTCTGGGACAGCGAGCAGTACTTC
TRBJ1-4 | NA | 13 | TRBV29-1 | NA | CSVVGQGNEKLFF | TGCAGCGTTGTGGGGCAGGGAAATGAAAAACTGTTTTTT
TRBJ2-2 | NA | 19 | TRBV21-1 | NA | CASNTGTSAFRSNTGELFF | TGTGCCAGCAACACCGGGACTAGCGCGTTCCGATCGAACACCGGGGAGCTGTTTTTT
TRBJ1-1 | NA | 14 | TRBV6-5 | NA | CASSYGTTGTEAFF | TGTGCCAGCAGTTACGGCACAACAGGGACTGAAGCTTTCTTT
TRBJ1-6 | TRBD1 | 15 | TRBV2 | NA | CASRRGGSTNSPLHF | TGTGCCAGCAGGCGAGGGGGCAGTACCAATTCACCCCTCCACTTT
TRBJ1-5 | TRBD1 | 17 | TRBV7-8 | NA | CASSFQLKTQGAQPQHF | TGTGCCAGCAGCTTCCAACTGAAAACCCAGGGGGCTCAGCCCCAGCATTTT
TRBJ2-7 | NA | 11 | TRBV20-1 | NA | CSALSIPEQYF | TGCAGTGCCCTGAGTATTCCGGAGCAGTACTTC
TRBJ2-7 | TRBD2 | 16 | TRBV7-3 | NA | CASSLTAGGNTYEQYF | TGTGCCAGCAGCTTAACTGCGGGGGGGAATACCTACGAGCAGTACTTC
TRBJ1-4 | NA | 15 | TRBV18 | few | CASSPPGPTNEKLFF | TGTGCCAGCTCACCACCGGGGCCCACTAATGAAAAACTGTTTTTT
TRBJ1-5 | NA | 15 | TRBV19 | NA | CASSTYRELDQPQHF | TGTGCCAGTAGTACTTACAGGGAATTGGATCAGCCCCAGCATTTT
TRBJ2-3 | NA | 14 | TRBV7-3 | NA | CASSSSTSTDTQYF | TGTGCCAGCAGCTCGTCAACTAGCACAGATACGCAGTATTTT
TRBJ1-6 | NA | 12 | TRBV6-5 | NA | CASSLYNSPLHF | TGTGCCAGCAGCCTCTATAATTCACCCCTCCACTTT
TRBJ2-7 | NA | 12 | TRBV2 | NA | CASSEEDYEQYF | TGTGCCAGCAGTGAAGAGGACTACGAGCAGTACTTC
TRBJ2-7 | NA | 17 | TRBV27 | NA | CASRMIRTTDLLGEQYF | TGTGCCAGCAGAATGATCCGGACTACGGACCTGTTGGGTGAGCAGTACTTC
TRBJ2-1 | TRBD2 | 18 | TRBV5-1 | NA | CASSLVGPLAGGHNEQFF | TGCGCCAGCAGCTTGGTGGGGCCACTAGCGGGGGGGCACAATGAGCAGTTCTTC
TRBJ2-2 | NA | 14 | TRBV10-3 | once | CAIKREPNTGELFF | TGTGCCATCAAACGCGAACCGAACACCGGGGAGCTGTTTTTT
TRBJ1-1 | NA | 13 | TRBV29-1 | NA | CSVDNLGRTEAFF | TGCAGCGTTGACAATCTAGGGAGGACTGAAGCTTTCTTT
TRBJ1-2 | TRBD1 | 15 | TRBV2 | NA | CASRGTGSGAYGYTF | TGTGCCAGCAGGGGGACAGGGTCTGGGGCCTATGGCTACACCTTC
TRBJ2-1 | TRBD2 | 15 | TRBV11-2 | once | CASSLAGGRYNEQFF | TGTGCCAGCAGCTTAGCGGGGGGGCGATACAATGAGCAGTTCTTC
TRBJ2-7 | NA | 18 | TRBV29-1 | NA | CSVELPLDGGGFSYEQYF | TGCAGCGTTGAGCTACCCCTCGATGGGGGGGGCTTCTCCTACGAGCAGTACTTC
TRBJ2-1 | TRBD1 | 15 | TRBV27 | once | CASSPTGTGDNEQFF | TGTGCCAGCAGTCCGACCGGGACAGGGGACAATGAGCAGTTCTTC
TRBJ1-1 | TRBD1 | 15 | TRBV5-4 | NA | CASSTGQGAPTEAFF | TGTGCCAGCAGCACTGGACAGGGGGCGCCCACTGAAGCTTTCTTT
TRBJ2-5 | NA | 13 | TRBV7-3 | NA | CASSSLESETQYF | TGTGCCAGCAGTTCTCTAGAATCAGAGACCCAGTACTTC